This is a list of T cell receptor beta chains from one sample in a study of blood T cell repertoires in COVID-19. Libraries were prepared by immunoSEQ multiplex PCR; TCRdb keeps only in-frame clonotypes and omits some of them. The data contain approximately 300,000 clones, around 90% of them seen just once; the ten biggest clones take up approximately 6.5%. Sequencing used peripheral blood. Receptors were obtained from a man aged 18 to 29 who had recovered from COVID-19. CDR3s include the opening cysteine and the closing phenylalanine or tryptophan. A D gene is named only where the DNA matches it firmly. The size of a clone is reported for some rows only, either as once, few or many, or as a class for expanded clones.

clone_size	d_call	v_call	j_call	cdr3_aa	cdr3_nt
NA	NA	TRBV10-3	TRBJ1-2	CAISVDSAMYGYTF	TGTGCCATCAGTGTTGACAGTGCTATGTATGGCTACACCTTC
NA	TRBD2	TRBV5-4	TRBJ2-5	CASSLAIAGGPLGETQYF	TGTGCCAGCAGCTTGGCGATAGCGGGAGGCCCCCTGGGAGAGACCCAGTACTTC
once	TRBD1	TRBV7-9	TRBJ2-1	CASSARDRSNNEQFF	TGTGCCAGCAGCGCCCGGGACAGGAGTAACAATGAGCAGTTCTTC
NA	TRBD1	TRBV3-1/TRBV3-2	TRBJ1-1	CASSPRGQRMNTEAFF	TGTGCCAGCAGCCCCCGGGGACAGCGGATGAACACTGAAGCTTTCTTT
NA	NA	TRBV27	TRBJ1-2	CASSLDSYYSYTF	TGTGCCAGCAGTTTGGACAGCTACTATAGCTACACCTTC
once	NA	TRBV2	TRBJ2-1	CASSTGTPNEQFF	TGTGCCAGCAGTACGGGAACCCCCAATGAGCAGTTCTTC
NA	TRBD2	TRBV27	TRBJ2-1	CASKLAGEAEQFF	TGTGCCAGCAAACTAGCGGGAGAAGCTGAGCAGTTCTTC
once	TRBD1	TRBV6-5	TRBJ2-1	CASSLGTGSYNEQFF	TGTGCCAGCAGCCTCGGGACAGGGTCTTACAATGAGCAGTTCTTC
NA	NA	TRBV25-1	TRBJ1-4	CASRRGSTNEKLFF	TGTGCCAGCAGGCGGGGTTCAACTAATGAAAAACTGTTTTTT
NA	NA	TRBV12-3/TRBV12-4	TRBJ2-1	CASSLSNEQFF	TGTGCCAGCAGTTTATCAAATGAGCAGTTCTTC
NA	NA	TRBV11-2	TRBJ1-1	CASSRSPGGSTEAFF	TGTGCCAGCAGCCGATCCCCGGGTGGAAGCACTGAAGCTTTCTTT
NA	NA	TRBV9	TRBJ1-2	CASSARDGYTF	TGTGCCAGCAGCGCCAGGGATGGCTACACCTTC
NA	NA	TRBV9	TRBJ1-1	CASSVAQGNTEAFF	TGTGCCAGCAGCGTAGCCCAGGGAAACACTGAAGCTTTCTTT
NA	NA	TRBV28	TRBJ1-5	CASLPGGGYQPQHF	TGTGCCAGCCTGCCGGGGGGGGGCTATCAGCCCCAGCATTTT
NA	NA	TRBV30	TRBJ2-7	CAWHPGALIYEQYF	TGTGCCTGGCATCCAGGGGCCCTCATCTACGAGCAGTACTTC
NA	TRBD2	TRBV5-1	TRBJ2-2	CASSETPGRGDTGELFF	TGCGCCAGCAGCGAGACTCCGGGGCGGGGGGACACCGGGGAGCTGTTTTTT
NA	NA	TRBV25-1	TRBJ1-2	CASSEYGAGDYGYTF	TGTGCCAGCAGTGAATACGGAGCCGGGGACTATGGCTACACCTTC
few	NA	TRBV12-3/TRBV12-4	TRBJ2-2	CASGPDTGELFF	TGTGCCAGCGGGCCAGACACCGGGGAGCTGTTTTTT
NA	TRBD1	TRBV19	TRBJ1-1	CASSFTGGTEAFF	TGTGCCAGTAGTTTCACAGGGGGGACTGAAGCTTTCTTT
NA	TRBD1	TRBV3-1/TRBV3-2	TRBJ2-7	CASSVGTGNYEQYF	TGTGCCAGCAGTGTCGGGACAGGGAACTACGAGCAGTACTTC
NA	NA	TRBV11-3	TRBJ2-1	CASSGDYNEQFF	TGTGCCAGCAGCGGAGATTACAATGAGCAGTTCTTC
NA	TRBD2	TRBV27	TRBJ2-2	CASSAGVNTGELFF	TGTGCCAGCAGTGCGGGGGTGAACACCGGGGAGCTGTTTTTT
NA	NA	TRBV30	TRBJ2-2	CAWSSPTGELFF	TGTGCCTGGAGTTCTCCGACCGGGGAGCTGTTTTTT
NA	NA	TRBV12-2	TRBJ1-1	CASRLAGLREAFF	TGTGCAAGTCGCTTAGCGGGACTCAGGGAAGCTTTCTTT
once	NA	TRBV21-1	TRBJ2-7	CASSKGSLAGAYEQYF	TGTGCCAGCAGCAAAGGATCCCTAGCGGGGGCCTACGAGCAGTACTTC
NA	TRBD1	TRBV6-2/TRBV6-3	TRBJ1-2	CASSYSTRDRVNYGYTF	TGTGCCAGCAGTTACTCGACCCGGGACAGGGTTAACTATGGCTACACCTTC
few	TRBD2	TRBV7-9	TRBJ2-1	CASSRLAGRWYEQFF	TGTGCCAGCAGCCGTCTAGCGGGACGGTGGTATGAGCAGTTCTTC
NA	NA	TRBV4-2	TRBJ1-6	CASSQVGGGNSPLHF	TGTGCCAGCAGCCAAGTGGGGGGTGGGAATTCACCCCTCCACTTT
NA	NA	TRBV27	TRBJ2-2	CASGLLKGSRSYGELFF	TGTGCCAGCGGCCTGTTGAAAGGGAGTCGGAGCTACGGGGAGCTGTTTTTT
NA	NA	TRBV20-1	TRBJ1-1	CSASDGHGEAFF	TGCAGTGCTAGTGACGGACACGGGGAAGCTTTCTTT
few	NA	TRBV6-5	TRBJ1-1	CASSKTQGNTEAFF	TGTGCCAGCAGTAAAACACAGGGGAACACTGAAGCTTTCTTT
NA	TRBD1	TRBV7-9	TRBJ1-1	CASSLDIGQGPPEAFF	TGTGCCAGCAGCCTAGATATCGGACAGGGCCCACCTGAAGCTTTCTTT
NA	NA	TRBV20-1	TRBJ1-1	CSGQENTEAFF	TGCAGTGGACAGGAGAACACTGAAGCTTTCTTT
NA	TRBD2	TRBV5-4	TRBJ2-3	CASSFYSGGATDTQYF	TGTGCCAGCAGCTTTTATAGCGGGGGGGCAACAGATACGCAGTATTTT
NA	NA	TRBV6-6	TRBJ2-3	CASTVLPEDTQYF	TGTGCCAGCACCGTACTACCCGAGGATACGCAGTATTTT
NA	NA	TRBV3-1/TRBV3-2	TRBJ2-1	CASTRRTGSSYNEQFF	TGTGCCAGCACCAGAAGGACGGGGAGCTCCTACAATGAGCAGTTCTTC
NA	TRBD1	TRBV18	TRBJ1-6	CASSSDRDKSPLHF	TGTGCCAGCTCCTCAGACAGGGACAAATCACCCCTCCACTTT
NA	TRBD2	TRBV2	TRBJ2-7	CASSTSDGRGRYEQYF	TGTGCCAGCAGTACCTCCGACGGGAGGGGCAGGTACGAGCAGTACTTC
NA	NA	TRBV5-1	TRBJ2-5	CASSMTGLAETQYF	TGCGCCAGCAGCATGACAGGTCTCGCAGAGACCCAGTACTTC
NA	TRBD1	TRBV6-5	TRBJ2-5	CASSLGQGETQYF	TGTGCCAGCAGTCTAGGACAGGGCGAGACCCAGTACTTC
few	TRBD2	TRBV7-3	TRBJ2-7	CASSQGLAGGPGEQYF	TGTGCCAGCAGCCAGGGACTAGCGGGAGGGCCTGGGGAGCAGTACTTC
NA	NA	TRBV6-5	TRBJ1-1	CAVGLGHLNTEAFF	TGTGCCGTAGGGCTGGGACATTTGAACACTGAAGCTTTCTTT
NA	TRBD1	TRBV12-3/TRBV12-4	TRBJ1-2	CASKDRSYGYTF	TGTGCCAGCAAGGACAGGAGTTATGGCTACACCTTC
NA	TRBD1	TRBV5-1	TRBJ2-2	CASRDRITGELFF	TGCGCCAGCAGGGACAGGATCACCGGGGAGCTGTTTTTT
NA	NA	TRBV4-3	TRBJ1-2	CASSQVGEPIYGYTF	TGCGCCAGCAGCCAAGTCGGGGAGCCAATCTATGGCTACACCTTC
NA	NA	TRBV20-1	TRBJ2-7	CSALSSYEQYF	TGCAGTGCGCTGAGCTCCTACGAGCAGTACTTC
once	NA	TRBV6-5	TRBJ1-4	CASSYRGTNEKLFF	TGTGCCAGCAGTTACAGAGGGACTAATGAAAAACTGTTTTTT
NA	TRBD1	TRBV6-4	TRBJ2-3	CASSPKVDRGVDTQYF	TGTGCCAGCAGCCCAAAGGTGGACAGGGGGGTAGATACGCAGTATTTT
NA	TRBD2	TRBV19	TRBJ2-1	CASSPSSGGSYNEQFF	TGTGCCAGTAGTCCATCTAGCGGGGGGTCGTACAATGAGCAGTTCTTC
once	TRBD2	TRBV2	TRBJ2-7	CASSPSSGRGYEQYF	TGTGCCAGCAGTCCCTCTAGCGGGAGGGGGTACGAGCAGTACTTC
once	TRBD1	TRBV19	TRBJ2-7	CASSTDDRASSYEQYF	TGTGCCAGTAGTACCGACGACAGGGCAAGCTCCTACGAGCAGTACTTC
NA	NA	TRBV18	TRBJ1-4	CASSPSKRTTNEKLFF	TGTGCCAGCTCACCATCGAAGCGGACAACTAATGAAAAACTGTTTTTT
NA	NA	TRBV11-2	TRBJ2-5	CASSPWDGTNF	TGTGCCAGCAGCCCTTGGGACGGGACAAACTTC
NA	NA	TRBV19	TRBJ1-1	CASSILQMNTEAFF	TGTGCCAGTAGTATCCTACAGATGAACACTGAAGCTTTCTTT
once	NA	TRBV4-2	TRBJ1-4	CASSQVGAGVGGKLFF	TGTGCCAGCAGCCAAGTCGGAGCAGGGGTAGGGGGAAAACTGTTTTTT
NA	TRBD2	TRBV7-9	TRBJ2-1	CASSYPRGGRSYNEQFF	TGTGCCAGCAGCTACCCCCGGGGGGGTCGGTCCTACAATGAGCAGTTCTTC
NA	TRBD2	TRBV3-1/TRBV3-2	TRBJ2-3	CASSQSGGGMDTQYF	TGTGCCAGCAGCCAGTCCGGCGGGGGTATGGATACGCAGTATTTT
NA	NA	TRBV5-8	TRBJ2-7	CASSLGAGGDYEQYF	TGTGCCAGCAGCTTGGGGGCAGGCGGGGACTACGAGCAGTACTTC
NA	TRBD1	TRBV6-5	TRBJ1-1	CASSLQGAYTEAFF	TGTGCCAGCAGTTTACAGGGGGCCTACACTGAAGCTTTCTTT